Below, 21 T cell receptor beta chains from the same sample are listed, as sequenced in a study of T-cell memory formation after mild COVID-19 (dated by TCRdb to 2020 to 2023). The library came from 5' RACE. Sequencing instrument: Illumina NovaSeq 6000. The raw public data were reprocessed by TCRdb itself: fastp quality trimming at Q25, MiXCR clonotype calling, in-frame beta chains only. Identical CDR3 protein sequences are pooled into one entry, listed with their most common genes and DNA. The table for this sample lists 120,000 to 150,000 distinct CDR3 sequences; less than 20% of them were counted only once. The top ten clones comprise about 2% of the sample. Sequencing was done on a sample of PBMCs or a T cell subset sorted from them (not recorded which). The receptor set was obtained from an adult woman who had mild COVID-19 (a few samples of this study predate the infection). The sample titles of this study are shuffled in the database, so cell type and time point are left out; the donor was told from shared clones.

This sequence joins TRBV5-1 and TRBJ2-7, with 9 bases aligning to TRBD1. CDR3 length: 13 amino acids. Germline CDR1 SGHRS, CDR2 YFSETQ. V was clipped by 4 bases and J by 5 bases; unmatched bases: 4. CDR3 amino acids: CASSRRTGDEQYF. DNA for the CDR3: TGCGCCAGCAGCCGCCGGACAGGGGACGAGCAGTACTTC.

This rearrangement joins TRBV2 to TRBJ2-7; possible D gene TRBD2, 5 bases. Germline-derived CDR1 and CDR2 are SNHLY and FYNNEI. V lost 6 bases and J lost 7, with 16 bases in between. The CDR3 runs to 13 residues. The CDR3 nucleotides are TGTGCCAGCAGCCGGGAAGGGCCGGGAGAGCAGTACTTC. This translates into CASSREGPGEQYF. Filled out from reference TRBV2 and TRBJ2-7, the complete variable domain reads EPEVTQTPSHQVTQMGQEVILRCVPISNHLYFYWYRQILGQKVEFLVSFYNNEISEKSEIFDDQFSVERPDGSNFTLKIRSTKLEDSAMYFCASSREGPGEQYFGPGTRLTVT.

The V call is TRBV12-3 or TRBV12-4, the J call TRBJ2-5, with D maybe TRBD1 (5 bases). Trimming took 6 bases from V and 2 from J, leaving 10 bases between them. CDR3 length: 13 amino acids. The CDR3 nucleotides are TGTGCCAGCAGCGTTGACAGACAAGAGACCCAGTACTTC. As protein: CASSVDRQETQYF.

This clonotype occurred once. J is TRBJ1-4 and V is TRBV16; D not certain. Germline CDR1 reads KGHSY; CDR2 reads FQNENV. This CDR3 has 14 residues. V was pared by 0 bases and J by 7 bases, with 9 bases between. The CDR3 sequence is CASSQSTRGEKLFF. The CDR3 nucleotides read TGTGCCAGCAGCCAATCGACGCGGGGTGAAAAACTGTTTTTT.

The chain has TRBV29-1 and TRBJ2-3, with 8 bases lining up with TRBD1. V shed 1 base, J shed 4 bases, and the junction held 7 bases outside the gene matches. From germline, CDR1 is SQVTM and CDR2 ANQGSEA. The CDR3 has 15 amino acids. For the CDR3, the DNA is TGCAGCGTTGAAGCTGGACAGGGCTTCGCAGATACGCAGTATTTT. It yields the protein CSVEAGQGFADTQYF.

This clonotype was picked up a small number of times. This chain links TRBV29-1 with TRBJ2-5, with unresolved D. Germline V gene lookup returns CDR1 SQVTM and CDR2 ANQGSEA. The V end was cut by 5 bases, the J end by 2 bases, with 9 bases between. The CDR3 extends over 12 amino acids. CDR3 region: CSVSSEQETQYF. CDR3 coding DNA: TGCAGCGTTTCCAGCGAACAAGAGACCCAGTACTTC.

This clonotype was observed a handful of times. The chain recombines TRBV30 with TRBJ1-1; 9 positions match TRBD1. In germline, CDR1 is GTSNPN, CDR2 SVGIG (reference sequence). V was pared by 0 bases and J by 7 bases, with 9 bases of the junction left unmatched. The CDR3 is 15 residues long. As DNA, the CDR3 is TGTGCCTGGAGTGTAGGCGGGACAGGGATAAATGAAGCTTTCTTT. This encodes CAWSVGGTGINEAFF.

This clonotype has more than one count but fewer than ten. This rearrangement joins TRBV23-1 to TRBJ2-1; D call uncertain. TRBV23-1 is recorded as an ORF, its role being uncertain. Trimming took off 0 bases at V and 0 bases at J, with 9 bases between the two ends. The CDR3 contains 16 residues. The CDR3 here is CASSQSTKPSYNEQFF. The CDR3 nucleotides are TGCGCCAGCAGTCAATCGACAAAACCCTCCTACAATGAGCAGTTCTTC.

This clonotype was seen a few times. CDR3 DNA: TGTGCCAGCAGCCGCGGGGGGTCCCGAGAGACCCAGTACTTC. It is translated as CASSRGGSRETQYF. V usage is TRBV7-3 and J usage is TRBJ2-5; 8 positions match TRBD2. J lost 4 bases, V lost 5 bases, and 6 bases had no gene match. Per germline, CDR1 SGHTA and CDR2 FQGTGA. The CDR3 has 14 amino acids.

This chain links TRBV27 with TRBJ1-1; D is unresolved. In germline, CDR1 is MNHEY, CDR2 SMNVEV (reference sequence). CDR3 length: 13 amino acids. The V and J ends lost 5 bases and 2 bases respectively, with 9 bases between them. The chain's CDR3 is CASSPWANTEAFF. In DNA form, the CDR3 reads TGTGCCAGCAGTCCTTGGGCCAACACTGAAGCTTTCTTT.

This clonotype came up a few times. The DNA of the CDR3 is TGTGCCAGCAGTTCCGAGATGCGGTACAATGAGCAGTTCTTC. Translating gives CASSSEMRYNEQFF. The rearrangement links TRBV6-6 to TRBJ2-1, with unresolved D. This CDR3 spans 14 amino acids. Trimming took off 4 bases at V and 4 bases at J, with 11 bases between the two ends. Germline values: CDR1 MNHNY, CDR2 SVGAGI (reference sequence).

This clonotype was seen a handful of times. The chain combines TRBV6-5 with TRBJ1-1; 7 bases match TRBD1. V lost 5 bases to trimming and J lost 6 bases; unmatched junction nucleotides: 9. The CDR3 consists of 14 residues. Looked up from germline, CDR1 is MNHEY and CDR2 is SVGAGI. In nucleotides, the CDR3 is TGTGCCAGCAGTACCCGACAGGGTGGAGCTGAAGCTTTCTTT. This codes for CASSTRQGGAEAFF.

The genes are TRBV20-1 and TRBJ2-1, with 9 bases lining up with TRBD2. Germline assignment: CDR1 DFQATT and CDR2 SNEGSKA (reference sequence). This CDR3 spans 15 amino acids. J lost 5 bases, V lost 5 bases, and 10 bases had no gene match. This CDR3 is CSARISGRSHNEQFF. The CDR3 region has the DNA TGCAGTGCTCGTATAAGCGGGAGGTCCCACAATGAGCAGTTCTTC.

The chain employs TRBV6-2 or TRBV6-3 and TRBJ2-3; D not resolved. Looked up from germline, CDR1 is MNHEY and CDR2 is SVGEGT. This CDR3 contains 13 residues. The V end lost 6 bases, the J end lost 10 bases, and 17 bases lay between the germline ends. CDR3 sequence: CASSPSGVVAQYF. In nucleotides, the CDR3 is TGTGCCAGCAGCCCCTCGGGCGTGGTAGCGCAGTATTTT.

The chain carries TRBV6-5 and TRBJ2-2; D ambiguous. V was cut by 2 bases and J by 8 bases, with 9 bases left in between. Germline V CDR1 and CDR2: MNHEY, SVGAGI. The CDR3 covers 13 residues. The CDR3 is CASSYQHSGELFF. The CDR3 DNA reads TGTGCCAGCAGTTACCAGCACTCAGGGGAGCTGTTTTTT.

The chain couples TRBV5-5 to TRBJ1-2; 7 bases align to TRBD1. Germline CDR1 SGHKS, CDR2 YYEKEE (reference sequence). The junction had 8 bases not matched to a gene; V was cut back by 4 bases and J by 8 bases. The CDR3 is made up of 13 amino acids. The CDR3: CASSPTGDGGYTF. CDR3 DNA: TGTGCCAGCAGCCCAACAGGGGACGGAGGCTACACCTTC.

CDR3 in amino acids: CASSDIAGVWNIQYF. The DNA of the CDR3 is TGTGCCAGCAGTGATATAGCGGGAGTTTGGAACATTCAGTACTTC. This rearrangement joins TRBV27 to TRBJ2-4, with 9 nucleotides matching TRBD2. V dropped 5 bases and J dropped 7; count of bases not matched to a gene: 9. The CDR3 has 15 amino acids. In germline, CDR1 is MNHEY, CDR2 SMNVEV (reference sequence).

V usage is TRBV12-5 and J usage is TRBJ1-1; D possibly corresponds to TRBD1 (5 bases). V lost 8 bases, J lost 0 bases, and 16 bases lay in between. Germline V gene sequence: CDR1 LGHNT, CDR2 FRNRAP. CDR3 length: 15 residues. CDR3 in DNA: TGTGCTAGTCGCCGGGGACCGGGTCTGAACACTGAAGCTTTCTTT. As protein: CASRRGPGLNTEAFF.

This clonotype showed up just a few times. CDR3 bases: TGCAGCGTGGGGCTAGCGGGAGGGTCCTACAATGAGCAGTTCTTC. Its translation: CSVGLAGGSYNEQFF. V is TRBV29-1 and J is TRBJ2-1, with 12 bases lining up with TRBD2. Germline V gene lookup returns CDR1 SQVTM and CDR2 ANQGSEA. V shed 6 bases and J 1 base; nucleotides not matched to a gene: 4. The CDR3 contains 15 residues.

The CDR3 nucleotides are TGTGCCAGCAGCGTTGGACCGGGACAGGGGATCTACGAGCAGTACTTC. Protein product: CASSVGPGQGIYEQYF. This sequence joins TRBV9 and TRBJ2-7; 10 nucleotides agree with TRBD1. This CDR3 is 16 amino acids long. The V segment lost 2 bases and the J segment 3 bases; nucleotides outside the gene matches: 8. Germline V gene data show CDR1 as SGDLS and CDR2 as YYNGEE.

This chain uses TRBV7-8 with TRBJ2-1; 11 bases line up with TRBD1. Germline V CDR1 and CDR2: SGHVS, FQNEAQ. This CDR3 is built from 14 residues. J lost 9 bases, V lost 4 bases, and 5 bases had no gene match. Here the CDR3 DNA reads TGTGCCAGCAGCTACCGGGACAGGGGGGGTGAGCAGTTCTTC. This codes for CASSYRDRGGEQFF.